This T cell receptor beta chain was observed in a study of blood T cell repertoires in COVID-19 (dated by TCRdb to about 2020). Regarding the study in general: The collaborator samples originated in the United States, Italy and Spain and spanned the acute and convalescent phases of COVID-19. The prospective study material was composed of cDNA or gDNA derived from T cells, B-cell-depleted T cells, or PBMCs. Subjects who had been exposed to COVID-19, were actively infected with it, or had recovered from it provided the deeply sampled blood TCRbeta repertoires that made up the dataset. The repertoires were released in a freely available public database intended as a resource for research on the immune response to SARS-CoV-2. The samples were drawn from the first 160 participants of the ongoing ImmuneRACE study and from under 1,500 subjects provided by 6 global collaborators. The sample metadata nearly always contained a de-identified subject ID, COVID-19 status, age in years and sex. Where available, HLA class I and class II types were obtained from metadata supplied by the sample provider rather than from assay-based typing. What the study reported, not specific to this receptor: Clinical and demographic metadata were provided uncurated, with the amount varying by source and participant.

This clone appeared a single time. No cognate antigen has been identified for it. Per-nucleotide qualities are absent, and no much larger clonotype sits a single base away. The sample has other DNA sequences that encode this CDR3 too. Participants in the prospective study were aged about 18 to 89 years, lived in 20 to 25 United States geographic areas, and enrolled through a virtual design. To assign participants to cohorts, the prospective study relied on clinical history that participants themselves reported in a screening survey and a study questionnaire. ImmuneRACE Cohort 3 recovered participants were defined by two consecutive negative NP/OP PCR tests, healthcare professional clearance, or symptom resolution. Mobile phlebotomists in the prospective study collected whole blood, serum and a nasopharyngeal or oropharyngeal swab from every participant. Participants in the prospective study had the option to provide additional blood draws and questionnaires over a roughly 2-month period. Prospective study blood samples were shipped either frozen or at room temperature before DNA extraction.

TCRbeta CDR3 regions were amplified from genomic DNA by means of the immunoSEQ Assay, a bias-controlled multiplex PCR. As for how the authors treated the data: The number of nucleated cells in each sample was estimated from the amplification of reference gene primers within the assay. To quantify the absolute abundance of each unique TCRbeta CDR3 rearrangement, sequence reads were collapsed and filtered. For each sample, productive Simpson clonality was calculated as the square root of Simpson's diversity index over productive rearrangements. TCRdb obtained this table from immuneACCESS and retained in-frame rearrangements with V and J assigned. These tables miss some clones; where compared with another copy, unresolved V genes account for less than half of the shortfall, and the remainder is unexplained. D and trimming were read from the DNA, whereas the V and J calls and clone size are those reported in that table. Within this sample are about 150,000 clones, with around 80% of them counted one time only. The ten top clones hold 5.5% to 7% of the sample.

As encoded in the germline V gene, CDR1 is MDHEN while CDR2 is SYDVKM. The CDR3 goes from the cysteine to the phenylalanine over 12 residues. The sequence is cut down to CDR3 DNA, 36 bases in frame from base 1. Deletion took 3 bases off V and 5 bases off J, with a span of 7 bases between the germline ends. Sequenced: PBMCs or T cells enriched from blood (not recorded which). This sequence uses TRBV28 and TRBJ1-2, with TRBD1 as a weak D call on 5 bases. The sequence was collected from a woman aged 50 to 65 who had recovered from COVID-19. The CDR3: CASSLGGYGYTF. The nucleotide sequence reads TGTGCCAGCAGTTTGGGGGGGTATGGCTACACCTTC.